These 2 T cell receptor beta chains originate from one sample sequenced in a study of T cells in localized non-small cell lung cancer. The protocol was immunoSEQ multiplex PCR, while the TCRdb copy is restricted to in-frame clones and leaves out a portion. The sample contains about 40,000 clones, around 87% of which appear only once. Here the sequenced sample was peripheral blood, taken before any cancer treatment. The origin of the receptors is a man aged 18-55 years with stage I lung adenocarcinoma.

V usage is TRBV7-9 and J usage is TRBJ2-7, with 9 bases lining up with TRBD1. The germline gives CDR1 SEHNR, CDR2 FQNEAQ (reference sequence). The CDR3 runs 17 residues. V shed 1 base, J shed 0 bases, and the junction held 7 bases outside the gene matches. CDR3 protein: CASSLGGRTGVSYEQYF. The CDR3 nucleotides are TGTGCCAGCAGCTTAGGGGGGAGGACAGGGGTCTCCTACGAGCAGTACTTC.

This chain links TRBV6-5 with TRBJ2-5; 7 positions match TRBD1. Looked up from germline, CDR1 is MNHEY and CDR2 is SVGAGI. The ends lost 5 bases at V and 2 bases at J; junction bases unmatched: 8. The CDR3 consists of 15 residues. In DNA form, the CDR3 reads TGTGCCAGCAGTCCTCTATCCAGGGGGCAAGAGACCCAGTACTTC. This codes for CASSPLSRGQETQYF.